The entry that follows covers one T cell receptor beta chain sequence. This sample was included in a study of T cell clones after liver transplantation. Assay: immunoSEQ multiplex PCR; the TCRdb copy retains only in-frame clones and omits some. The data contain about 100,000 clones, 80% to 85% of them singletons. Germline CDR1 is SNHLY and CDR2 is FYNNEI. CDR3 size: 17 residues. Trimming at V came to 6 bases and at J to 1 base, leaving 12 bases not matched to a gene. This clonotype originated in a human donor who received a liver transplant. V and J are TRBV2 and TRBJ1-3, with 7 bases aligning to TRBD1. The source was CD4+ T cells from blood, collected before liver transplant. CDR3 coding DNA: TGTGCCAGCAGCCCGTTTGAGGGGGCGGTTTCTGGAAACACCATATATTTT. Translating gives CASSPFEGAVSGNTIYF.